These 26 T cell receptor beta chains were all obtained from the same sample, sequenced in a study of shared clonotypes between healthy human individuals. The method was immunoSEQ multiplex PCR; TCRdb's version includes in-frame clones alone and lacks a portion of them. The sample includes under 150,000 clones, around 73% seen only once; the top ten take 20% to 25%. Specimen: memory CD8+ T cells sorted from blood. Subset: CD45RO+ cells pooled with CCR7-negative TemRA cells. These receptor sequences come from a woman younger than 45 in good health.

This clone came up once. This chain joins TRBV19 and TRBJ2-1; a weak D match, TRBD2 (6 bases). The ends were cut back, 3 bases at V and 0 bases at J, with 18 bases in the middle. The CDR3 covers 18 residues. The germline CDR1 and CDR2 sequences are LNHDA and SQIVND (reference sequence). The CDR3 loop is CASSMTGDLLSSYNEQFF. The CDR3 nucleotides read TGTGCCAGTAGTATGACGGGGGACCTGCTGAGCTCCTACAATGAGCAGTTCTTC.

In nucleotides, the CDR3 is TGTGCCAGCAGTGAGAAGGGGCACAATCAGCCCCAGCATTTT. It is translated as CASSEKGHNQPQHF. The gene calls are TRBV25-1 and TRBJ1-5, with a possible D match to TRBD1 (5 bases). The CDR3 runs 14 residues. V was shortened by 3 bases and J by 3 bases, with 9 bases between the two germline ends. Looked up from germline, CDR1 is MGHDK and CDR2 is SYGVNS.

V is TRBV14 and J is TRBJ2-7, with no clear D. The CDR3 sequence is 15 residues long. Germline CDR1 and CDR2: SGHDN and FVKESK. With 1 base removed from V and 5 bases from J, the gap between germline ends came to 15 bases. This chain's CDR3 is CASSQGLFWRDEQYF. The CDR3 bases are TGTGCCAGCAGCCAAGGACTGTTTTGGCGTGACGAGCAGTACTTC.

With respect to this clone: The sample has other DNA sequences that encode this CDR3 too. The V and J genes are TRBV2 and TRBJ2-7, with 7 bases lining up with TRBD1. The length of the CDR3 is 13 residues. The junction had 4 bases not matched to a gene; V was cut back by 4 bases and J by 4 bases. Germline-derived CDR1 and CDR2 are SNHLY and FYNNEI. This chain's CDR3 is CASSGDREYEQYF. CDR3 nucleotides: TGTGCCAGCAGTGGAGACAGGGAATACGAGCAGTACTTC.

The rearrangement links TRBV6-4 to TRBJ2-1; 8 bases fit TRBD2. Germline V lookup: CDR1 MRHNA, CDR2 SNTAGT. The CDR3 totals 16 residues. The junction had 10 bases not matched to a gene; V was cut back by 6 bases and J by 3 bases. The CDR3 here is CASSPVGTSDYNEQFF. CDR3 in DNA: TGTGCCAGCAGCCCAGTCGGGACTAGTGACTACAATGAGCAGTTCTTC.

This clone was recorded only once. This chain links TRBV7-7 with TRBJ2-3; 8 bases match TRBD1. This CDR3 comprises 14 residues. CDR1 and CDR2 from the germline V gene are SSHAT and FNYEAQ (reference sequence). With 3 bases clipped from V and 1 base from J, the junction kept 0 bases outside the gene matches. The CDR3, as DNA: TGTGCCAGCAGCTTGGACAGGGGCACAGATACGCAGTATTTT. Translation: CASSLDRGTDTQYF.

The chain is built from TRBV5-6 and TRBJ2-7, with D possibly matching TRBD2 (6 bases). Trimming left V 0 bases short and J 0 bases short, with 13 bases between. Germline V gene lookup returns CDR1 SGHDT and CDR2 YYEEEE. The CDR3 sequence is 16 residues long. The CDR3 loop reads CASSLGDRDFSYEQYF. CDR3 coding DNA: TGTGCCAGCAGCTTGGGGGACCGGGACTTCTCCTACGAGCAGTACTTC.

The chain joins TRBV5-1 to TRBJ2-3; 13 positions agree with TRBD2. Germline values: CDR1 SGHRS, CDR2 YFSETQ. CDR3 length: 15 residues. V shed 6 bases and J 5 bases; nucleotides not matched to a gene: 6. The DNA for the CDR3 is TGCGCCAGCAAACGACTAGCGGGAGGCATAGATACGCAGTATTTT. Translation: CASKRLAGGIDTQYF.

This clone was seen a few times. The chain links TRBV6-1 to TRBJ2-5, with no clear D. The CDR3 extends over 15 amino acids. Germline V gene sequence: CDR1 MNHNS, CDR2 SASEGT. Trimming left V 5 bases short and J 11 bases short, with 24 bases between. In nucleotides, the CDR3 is TGTGCCAGCAGTTTTGACATCCCTTGGGATAACAAGCAGTACTTC. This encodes CASSFDIPWDNKQYF.

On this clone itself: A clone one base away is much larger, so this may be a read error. The CDR3: CASSPNYEQYF. DNA of the CDR3: TGTGCCAGCAGCCCCAACTACGAGCAGTACTTC. The chain combines TRBV5-6 with TRBJ2-7; D unclear. Trimming pared 4 bases from V and 3 bases from J, leaving 5 bases between. The CDR3 is made up of 11 amino acids. Germline V gene sequence: CDR1 SGHDT, CDR2 YYEEEE. Complete variable domain (other parts from reference TRBV5-6 and TRBJ2-7): DAGVTQSPTHLIKTRGQQVTLRCSPKSGHDTVSWYQQALGQGPQFIFQYYEEEERQRGNFPDRFSGHQFPNYSSELNVNALLLGDSALYLCASSPNYEQYFGPGTRLTVT.

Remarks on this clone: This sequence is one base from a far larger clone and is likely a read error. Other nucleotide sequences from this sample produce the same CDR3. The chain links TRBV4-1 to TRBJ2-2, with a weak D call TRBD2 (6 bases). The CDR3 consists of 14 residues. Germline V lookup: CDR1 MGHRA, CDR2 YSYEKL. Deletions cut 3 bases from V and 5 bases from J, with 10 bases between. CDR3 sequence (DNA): TGCGCCAGCAGCCAGGGGGAGGTGACCGGGGAGCTGTTTTTT. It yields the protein CASSQGEVTGELFF.

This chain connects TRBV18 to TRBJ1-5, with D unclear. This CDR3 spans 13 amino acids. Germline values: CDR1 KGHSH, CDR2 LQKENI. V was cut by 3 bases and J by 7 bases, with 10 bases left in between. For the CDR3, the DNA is TGTGCCAGCTCACCCTCCGGGCAGCAGCCCCAGCATTTT. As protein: CASSPSGQQPQHF.

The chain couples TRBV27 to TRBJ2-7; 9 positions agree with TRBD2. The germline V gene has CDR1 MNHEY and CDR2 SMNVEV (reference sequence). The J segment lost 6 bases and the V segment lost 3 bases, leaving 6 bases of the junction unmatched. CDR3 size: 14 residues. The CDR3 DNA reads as TGTGCCAGCAGTTTCTTTAGCGGGAGTTTCGAGCAGTACTTC. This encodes CASSFFSGSFEQYF.

CDR3 in amino acids: CASRIKGLATFEQYF. The CDR3 DNA reads TGTGCCAGCAGAATTAAGGGACTAGCAACCTTCGAGCAGTACTTC. V is TRBV27 and J is TRBJ2-7; 9 positions match TRBD2. The V gene end was trimmed by 6 bases and the J gene end by 6 bases; junction bases not matched to a gene: 12. This CDR3 comprises 15 residues. The germline V gene has CDR1 MNHEY and CDR2 SMNVEV (reference sequence).

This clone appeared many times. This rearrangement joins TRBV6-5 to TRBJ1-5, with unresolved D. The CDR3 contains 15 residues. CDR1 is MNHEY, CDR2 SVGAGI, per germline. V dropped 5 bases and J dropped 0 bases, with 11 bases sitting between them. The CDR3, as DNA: TGTGCCAGCAGTCCGGACTTGTATAGCAATCAGCCCCAGCATTTT. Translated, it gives CASSPDLYSNQPQHF.

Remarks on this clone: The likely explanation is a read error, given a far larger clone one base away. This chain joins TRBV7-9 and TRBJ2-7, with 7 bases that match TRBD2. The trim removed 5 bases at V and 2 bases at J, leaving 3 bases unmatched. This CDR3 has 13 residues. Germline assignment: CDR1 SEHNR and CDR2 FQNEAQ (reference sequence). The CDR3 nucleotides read TGTGCCAGCAGCAAACTAGCGACCTACGAGCAGTACTTC. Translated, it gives CASSKLATYEQYF. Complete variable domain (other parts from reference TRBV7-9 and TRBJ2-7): DTGVSQNPRHKITKRGQNVTFRCDPISEHNRLYWYRQTLGQGPEFLTYFQNEAQLEKSRLLSDRFSAERPKGSFSTLEIQRTEQGDSAMYLCASSKLATYEQYFGPGTRLTVT.

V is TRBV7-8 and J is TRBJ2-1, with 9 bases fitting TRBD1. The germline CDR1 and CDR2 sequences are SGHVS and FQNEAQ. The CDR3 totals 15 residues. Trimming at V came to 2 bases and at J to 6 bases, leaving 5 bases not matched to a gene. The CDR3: CASSLSPTGGNEQFF. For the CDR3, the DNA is TGTGCCAGCAGCTTATCCCCGACAGGGGGCAATGAGCAGTTCTTC.

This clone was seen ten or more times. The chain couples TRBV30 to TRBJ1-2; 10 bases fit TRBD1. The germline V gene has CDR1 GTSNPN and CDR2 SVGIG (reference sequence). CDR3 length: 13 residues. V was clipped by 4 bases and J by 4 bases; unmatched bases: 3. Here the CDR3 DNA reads TGTGCCTGGACGAGGACAGGGGGCTATGGCTACACCTTC. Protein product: CAWTRTGGYGYTF.

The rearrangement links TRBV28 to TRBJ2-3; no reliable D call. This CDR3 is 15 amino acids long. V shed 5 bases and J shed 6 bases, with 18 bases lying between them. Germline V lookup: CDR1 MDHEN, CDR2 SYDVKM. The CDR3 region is CASSPRGRAADTQYF. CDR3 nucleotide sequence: TGTGCCAGCAGTCCCCGAGGAAGGGCGGCGGATACGCAGTATTTT.

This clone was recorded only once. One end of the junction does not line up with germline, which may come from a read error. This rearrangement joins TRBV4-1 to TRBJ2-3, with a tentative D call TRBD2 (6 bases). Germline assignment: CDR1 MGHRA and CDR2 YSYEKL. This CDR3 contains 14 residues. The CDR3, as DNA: TGTGCCAGCAGCCAAGGCAGGGAGGCAGATACGCAGTATTTT. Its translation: CASSQGREADTQYF.

CDR3 bases: TGTGCCAGCTCCCAAGTCGGACAGATATACAATGAGCAGTTCTTC. Its protein product is CASSQVGQIYNEQFF. This rearrangement joins TRBV28 to TRBJ2-1, with a possible D match to TRBD1 (6 bases). V was trimmed by 8 bases and J by 4 bases, leaving 18 bases between them. Per the germline V gene, CDR1 is MDHEN and CDR2 is SYDVKM. CDR3 length: 15 residues.

The CDR3 DNA follows: TGTGCCAGCAGCCATCGAGGGCCATACAATGAGCAGTTCTTC. It encodes CASSHRGPYNEQFF. The gene calls are TRBV9 and TRBJ2-1, with a weak D call TRBD2 (5 bases). Germline V lookup: CDR1 SGDLS, CDR2 YYNGEE. This CDR3 comprises 14 residues. V lost 4 bases and J 4 bases, leaving 12 bases between the germline ends. The entire variable domain, with the rest obtained from reference TRBV9 and TRBJ2-1, is as follows: DSGVTQTPKHLITATGQRVTLRCSPRSGDLSVYWYQQSLDQGLQFLIQYYNGEERAKGNILERFSAQQFPDLHSELNLSSLELGDSALYFCASSHRGPYNEQFFGPGTRLTVL.

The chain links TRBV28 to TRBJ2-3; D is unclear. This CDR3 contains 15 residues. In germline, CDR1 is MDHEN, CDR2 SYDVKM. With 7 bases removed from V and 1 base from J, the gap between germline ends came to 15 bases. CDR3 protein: CASTLTQVGTDTQYF. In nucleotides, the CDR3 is TGTGCCAGCACTCTGACTCAAGTCGGCACAGATACGCAGTATTTT.

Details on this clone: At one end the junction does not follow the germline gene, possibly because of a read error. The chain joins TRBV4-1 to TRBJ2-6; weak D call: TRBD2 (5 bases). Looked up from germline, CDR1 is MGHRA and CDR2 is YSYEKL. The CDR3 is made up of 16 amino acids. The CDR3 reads CASSQDGDSGANVLTF. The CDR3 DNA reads TGTGCCAGCAGCCAAGACGGGGACTCTGGGGCCAACGTCCTGACTTTC.

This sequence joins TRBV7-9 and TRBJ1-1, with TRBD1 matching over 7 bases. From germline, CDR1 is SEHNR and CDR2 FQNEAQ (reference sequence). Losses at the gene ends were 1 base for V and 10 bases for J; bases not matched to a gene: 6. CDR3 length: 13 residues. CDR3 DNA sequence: TGTGCCAGCAGCTTAGTACAGGGGCGGGGAGCTTTCTTT. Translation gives CASSLVQGRGAFF.

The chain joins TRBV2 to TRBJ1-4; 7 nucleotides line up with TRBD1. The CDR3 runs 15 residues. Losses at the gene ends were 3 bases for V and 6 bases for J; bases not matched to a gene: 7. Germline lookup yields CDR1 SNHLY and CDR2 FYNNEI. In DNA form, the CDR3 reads TGTGCCAGCAGTGATGAGACAGGGTTTTATGAAAAACTGTTTTTT. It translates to CASSDETGFYEKLFF.